The 12 T cell receptor beta chains reported below all come from one sample, sequenced in a study of regulatory T cells in long-lasting Graves disease. CDR3 regions were amplified by Arm-PCR using iRepertoire HTBI primers to build TCR beta libraries. TCRdb fed the multiplex PCR reads into MiXCR, producing one record per CDR3 protein. The data hold a few hundred thousand distinct CDR3 sequences, with 20% to 25% observed a single time. Time point reported: persistent/refractory GD, antithyroid drugs over 5 years with positive TRAb. Extracted RNA from PBMCs served as the source of the TCR library. The sequenced sample was peripheral blood mononuclear cells (PBMCs), obtained when the disease was refractory, from a patient treated with antithyroid drugs. These receptors all stem from a woman aged 40 to 50 with Graves disease.

This clonotype was counted many times. This chain links TRBV28 with TRBJ1-1; no firm D call. This CDR3 spans 14 amino acids. Between the trimmed V and J ends, which lost 1 base and 1 base, there was a span of 7 bases. CDR1 is MDHEN and CDR2 is SYDVKM in the germline V gene. The CDR3 coding sequence is TGTGCCAGCAGTTTATCCGGGAGGAACACTGAAGCTTTCTTT. Its translation: CASSLSGRNTEAFF.

The rearrangement uses TRBV6-9 and TRBJ2-7; TRBD1 is a possible D gene (6 bases). This CDR3 is 16 amino acids long. CDR1 is MNHGY, CDR2 SVAAGI, per germline. V was clipped by 0 bases and J by 3 bases, with 15 bases between them. The DNA for the CDR3 is TGTGCCAGCAGTTATTCCCCAGGGGAAGGACTCTACGAGCAGTACTTC. It codes for CASSYSPGEGLYEQYF.

This chain uses TRBV9 with TRBJ1-1; 9 bases map to TRBD1. Per the germline V gene, CDR1 is SGDLS and CDR2 is YYNGEE. This CDR3 is 15 amino acids long. J gave up 0 bases and V 3 bases, and 3 bases lay outside the gene matches. The CDR3 sequence is CASSGGTGLNTEAFF. CDR3 coding DNA: TGTGCCAGCAGCGGTGGGACAGGGCTGAACACTGAAGCTTTCTTT.

This clonotype has a count of ten or more. V gene TRBV7-9 combines with J gene TRBJ1-4, with 10 bases fitting TRBD1. Germline V gene data show CDR1 as SEHNR and CDR2 as FQNEAQ (reference sequence). The CDR3 is made up of 15 amino acids. V lost 7 bases and J lost 7; bases outside the gene matches: 9. The CDR3 protein is CASIDPGQGTEKLFF. The CDR3 region has the DNA TGTGCCAGCATCGACCCGGGACAGGGGACTGAAAAACTGTTTTTT. Filled out from reference TRBV7-9 and TRBJ1-4, the complete variable domain reads DTGVSQNPRHKITKRGQNVTFRCDPISEHNRLYWYRQTLGQGPEFLTYFQNEAQLEKSRLLSDRFSAERPKGSFSTLEIQRTEQGDSAMYLCASIDPGQGTEKLFFGSGTQLSVL.

The J gene is TRBJ2-7, the V gene TRBV6-2 or TRBV6-3; weak D call: TRBD2 (6 bases). Germline V lookup: CDR1 MNHEY, CDR2 SVGEGT. CDR3 size: 15 residues. The ends were cut back, 5 bases at V and 4 bases at J, with 18 bases in the middle. The DNA for the CDR3 is TGTGCCAGCAGTGAATATTTAGGGGACTTTTACGAGCAGTACTTC. Protein product: CASSEYLGDFYEQYF.

This clonotype has just a few counts. The chain employs TRBV10-3 and TRBJ2-5; no reliable D call. CDR1 and CDR2 from the germline V gene are ENHRY and SYGVKD. Trimming took 3 bases from V and 1 from J, leaving 6 bases between them. The CDR3 runs 13 residues. The CDR3 is CAISDVGQETQYF. Written as DNA, the CDR3 is TGTGCCATCAGTGATGTCGGCCAAGAGACCCAGTACTTC.

In its sample, this clonotype was seen many times. The chain has TRBV6-1 and TRBJ1-2, with TRBD1 identical over 7 bases. After removal of 5 bases from V and 4 bases from J, the junction contained 4 bases not matched to a gene. The germline CDR1 and CDR2 sequences are MNHNS and SASEGT. This CDR3 has 13 amino acids. CDR3 residues: CASSPRTGYGYTF. CDR3 DNA sequence: TGTGCCAGCAGTCCTCGGACAGGCTATGGCTACACCTTC.

This clonotype was detected ten times or more. This chain links TRBV7-9 with TRBJ2-7; no clear D. V was pared by 5 bases and J by 2 bases, with 7 bases between. This CDR3 has 12 amino acids. Per the germline V gene, CDR1 is SEHNR and CDR2 is FQNEAQ (reference sequence). The CDR3 here is CASSDETYEQYF. CDR3 DNA: TGTGCCAGCAGCGACGAGACCTACGAGCAGTACTTC.

There are a few counts of this clonotype. V and J are TRBV20-1 and TRBJ2-3, with a possible D match to TRBD2 (5 bases). The germline V and J ends were trimmed by 4 bases and 1 base, with 9 bases remaining between them. The CDR3 sequence is 13 residues long. Per germline, CDR1 DFQATT and CDR2 SNEGSKA (reference sequence). DNA of the CDR3: TGCAGTGCTAATAAGGAGGGCACAGATACGCAGTATTTT. This translates into CSANKEGTDTQYF.

Note on this clonotype: An end of the junction differs from the germline gene, which may be a read error. The rearrangement uses TRBV12-3 or TRBV12-4 and TRBJ2-7; D is possibly TRBD1 or TRBD2 (5 bases each). There are 14 residues in the CDR3. The CDR3 sequence is CASGSLGTGYERYF. CDR3 coding DNA: TGTGCCAGCGGTTCCCTCGGGACGGGCTACGAGCGGTACTTC.

This clonotype was detected many times. V and J are TRBV5-8 and TRBJ2-5; maybe TRBD2 (6 bases). V was clipped by 6 bases and J by 5 bases, with 20 bases between them. The CDR3 is 15 amino acids. CDR1 is SGHTS, CDR2 YDEGEE, per germline. CDR3: CASMDRGLALETQYF. CDR3 nucleotides: TGTGCCAGCATGGACCGAGGGCTAGCGTTGGAGACCCAGTACTTC.

This clonotype is a singleton in its sample. A read error may explain this, as a much larger clone is one base away. V usage is TRBV28 and J usage is TRBJ2-7; 8 bases are a match to TRBD2. Germline CDR1 reads MDHEN; CDR2 reads SYDVKM. CDR3 size: 14 residues. Losses at the gene ends were 8 bases for V and 2 bases for J; bases not matched to a gene: 8. This CDR3 is CASGSSGSAYEQYF. Here the CDR3 DNA reads TGTGCCAGCGGCTCCAGCGGGAGTGCCTACGAGCAGTACTTC.